The rows below give T cell receptor beta chains drawn from one sample of a study of shared T cell receptors in the human thymus. Libraries were prepared by immunoSEQ multiplex PCR; TCRdb keeps only in-frame clonotypes and omits some of them. There are hundreds of thousands of clones in the sample; around 87% occur only once, and approximately 0.0097% lies in the top ten. This sample also belongs to another study, concerning human thymus T cells.

Sequencing input: thymocytes. The receptors shown here come from a boy younger than two with a congenital heart defect. CDR3s leave out the opening cysteine and the closing phenylalanine or tryptophan. Each record gives: J gene, CDR3 length, V gene, CDR3 protein.

TRBJ2-2 | 13 | TRBV11-2 | ASSLFAANTGELF
TRBJ2-7 | 12 | TRBV11-2 | ASSLVAGPYEQY
TRBJ2-1 | 16 | TRBV7-9 | ASSSNPGGSGREGEQF
TRBJ2-7 | 13 | TRBV19 | ASSIARGGTYEQY
TRBJ1-1 | 12 | TRBV27 | ASSPHPEDTEAF
TRBJ2-5 | 13 | TRBV7-2 | ASSLRGGWVETQY
TRBJ2-3 | 9 | TRBV10-3 | ATESTDTQY
TRBJ2-7 | 14 | TRBV10-3 | AISGARTHYSYEQY
TRBJ1-4 | 13 | TRBV29-1 | SAFNRDSTNEKLF
TRBJ2-3 | 14 | TRBV5-6 | ASSFGQILSTDTQY
TRBJ2-5 | 16 | TRBV4-1 | ASSQEGTSGLMQETQY
TRBJ2-7 | 12 | TRBV5-1 | ASSGTSGSPEQY
TRBJ1-4 | 12 | TRBV14 | ASSHVTANEKLF
TRBJ2-3 | 13 | TRBV5-1 | ASSLLGGKTDTQY
TRBJ2-5 | 16 | TRBV4-3 | ASSQVNRDRDFQETQY
TRBJ2-2 | 13 | TRBV27 | ASSLTESNTGELF
TRBJ2-2 | 17 | TRBV4-1 | ASSQSPMDRDQLTGELF
TRBJ1-1 | 14 | TRBV5-6 | ASSLAGTGDHTEAF
TRBJ1-5 | 14 | TRBV15 | ATSREAGCGNQPQH
TRBJ2-4 | 15 | TRBV4-3 | ASSQGQGSPLENIQY
TRBJ2-6 | 14 | TRBV9 | ASSGRQGNGANVLT
TRBJ1-6 | 17 | TRBV19 | ASSPQCPGTSLYNSPLH
TRBJ1-1 | 9 | TRBV20-1 | SAREASEAF
TRBJ2-7 | 11 | TRBV5-5 | ASSLDLSYEQY
TRBJ2-7 | 16 | TRBV27 | ASSLSPLAGGPIHEQY
TRBJ1-3 | 14 | TRBV5-6 | ASTKGTEDSGNTIY
TRBJ2-1 | 12 | TRBV28 | ASSLSTEMDEQF
TRBJ2-7 | 15 | TRBV27 | ASSLSRDRARAYEQY
TRBJ2-1 | 13 | TRBV25-1 | ASSESKRVYNEQF
TRBJ2-7 | 15 | TRBV4-3 | ASSQDFAGGRIYEQY
TRBJ2-2 | 14 | TRBV5-4 | ASSCQLAGATGELF
TRBJ2-5 | 14 | TRBV7-6 | ASSPKTGIAQETQY
TRBJ2-3 | 18 | TRBV19 | ASSMFPPRQGLRQTDTQY
TRBJ1-1 | 16 | TRBV5-1 | ASSLALHHGRTNTEAF
TRBJ1-2 | 14 | TRBV4-1 | ASSQESETGGHGYT
TRBJ1-4 | 13 | TRBV4-1 | ASSQTGVVNEKLF
TRBJ2-4 | 12 | TRBV7-6 | ASSRQGNRDIQY
TRBJ1-5 | 14 | TRBV6-6 | ASSRKRTGRNQPQH
TRBJ2-7 | 13 | TRBV7-9 | ASSLGLVDSYEQY
TRBJ2-7 | 16 | TRBV5-5 | ASSLVGHVTSGSDEQY
TRBJ2-1 | 14 | TRBV7-8 | ASSRKGTGRYNEQF
TRBJ2-7 | 16 | TRBV27 | ASSPLLRDIANYYEQY
TRBJ1-2 | 14 | TRBV5-6 | ASSLGKGQGAYGYT
TRBJ1-2 | 11 | TRBV19 | ASSKRDTYGYT
TRBJ1-6 | 13 | TRBV6-5 | ASRETGSYNSPLH
TRBJ2-1 | 12 | TRBV9 | ASSVVLKYNEQF
TRBJ2-3 | 18 | TRBV27 | ASSLSGVTSGSPSTDTQY
. | 14 | TRBV6-5 | ASSYGRTSGYYEQY
TRBJ1-2 | 14 | TRBV4-3 | ASSQVLRTPNYGYT
TRBJ2-3 | 18 | TRBV18 | ASSPPRLAGGPASTDTQY